What follows describes a single TCR beta chain. The CDR3 consists of 14 residues. Germline CDR1 reads ENHRY; CDR2 reads SYGVKD. The V and J ends lost 6 bases and 7 bases respectively, with 19 bases between them. The sort gate was single viable CD3+CD4+CD8-CD45RO+ cells for memory CD4+ T cells. The data were obtained in a study of memory CD4+ T cells and cytomegalovirus serostatus. Profiled with immunoSEQ multiplex PCR; TCRdb holds only in-frame clones, not every one. The sample consists of roughly 50,000 clones, approximately 77% of them appearing once. The sequence was collected from an adult in good health and CMV-seronegative. Some clones in this sample may be carry-over from other donors' samples. Sequencing used memory CD4+ T cells from blood. The chain carries TRBV10-3 and TRBJ2-7, with D possibly being TRBD2 (6 bases). The CDR3: CAIRKLAASDEQYF. The DNA of the CDR3 is TGTGCCATCAGAAAACTAGCTGCTTCTGATGAGCAGTACTTC.